This T cell receptor (beta chain) was identified in a study of neurological immune-mediated disorders. This clonotype was seen many times. The antigen is unknown. The CDR3 totals 15 residues. With 5 bases clipped from V and 5 bases from J, the junction kept 9 bases outside the gene matches. Study results and limitations: Phylogenetic analysis grouped 18 of 34 multiple sclerosis patients' repertoires together, suggesting a possible repertoire signature.

cDNA was made by 5'RACE with 10-nucleotide random UMIs. TCRdb recomputed calls from the 5' RACE reads with MiXCR, one row per CDR3 protein. This table has about 66,000 distinct CDR3 sequences, around 3% appearing once. Sequencing input: PBMCs. The clonotype was recovered from a middle-aged man with multiple sclerosis. The V gene is TRBV12-3 or TRBV12-4, the J gene TRBJ1-2; 9 bases map to TRBD1. This CDR3 is CASSEIGTGHYGYTF. CDR3 DNA sequence: TGTGCCAGCAGTGAAATCGGGACAGGGCATTATGGCTACACCTTC.